This T cell receptor beta chain was identified during a study of T cell clones after liver transplantation. Study overall: Draws occurred before transplant, before withdrawal, and after complete or failed withdrawal.

Here immunoSEQ multiplex PCR was the method, and the copy in TCRdb shows in-frame clones only, minus some. The data show tens of thousands of clones, over 90% seen once. General observations from the study: Donor-reactive sequences fell more than third party-reactive ones, suggesting partial deletion. Circulating graft-donor-reactive CD4 TCRbeta sequences fell significantly post-transplant in 5 of 8 subjects.

A note on this clone: Antigen specificity is unknown.

Unstimulated PBMCs were sorted into CD3+CD4+ and CD3+CD8+ populations. Trimming stripped 5 bases from V and 2 bases from J, with 18 bases between. Germline-derived CDR1 and CDR2 are SEHNR and FQNEAQ (reference sequence). This CDR3 is built from 16 residues. This chain uses TRBV7-9 with TRBJ1-2; the D is unclear. The source is a human patient who received a liver transplant. The T cells may come from the graft donor. This material consisted of CD4+ T cells from blood, taken about 26 months after liver transplant. CDR3 DNA sequence: TGTGCCAGCAGCCAACGGATCCCGACGGGGAACTATGGCTACACCTTC. It translates to CASSQRIPTGNYGYTF.